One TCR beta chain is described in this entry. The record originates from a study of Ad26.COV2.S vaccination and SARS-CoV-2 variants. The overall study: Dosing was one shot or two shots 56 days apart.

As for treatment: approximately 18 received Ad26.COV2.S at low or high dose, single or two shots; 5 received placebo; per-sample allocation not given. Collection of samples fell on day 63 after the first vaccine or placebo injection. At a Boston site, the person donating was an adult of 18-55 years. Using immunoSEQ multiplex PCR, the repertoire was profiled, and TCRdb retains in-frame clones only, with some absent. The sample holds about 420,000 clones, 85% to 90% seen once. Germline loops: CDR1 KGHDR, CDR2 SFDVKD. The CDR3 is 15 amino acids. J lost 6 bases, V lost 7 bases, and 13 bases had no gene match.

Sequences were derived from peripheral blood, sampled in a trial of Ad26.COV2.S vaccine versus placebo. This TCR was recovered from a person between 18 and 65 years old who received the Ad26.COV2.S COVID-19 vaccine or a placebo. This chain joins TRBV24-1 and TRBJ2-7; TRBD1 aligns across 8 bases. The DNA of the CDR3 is TGTGCCACCAGGGAGACAGGGGTAGACCAACGCGAGCAGTACTTC. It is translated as CATRETGVDQREQYF.